This TCR beta chain was obtained from a study of CD8 T cells in ankylosing spondylitis. Study-level points and caveats: In ankylosing spondylitis blood, a motif of roughly 8 highly homologous TCR beta variants appeared characteristic.

Molecular-barcoded quantitative 5'-RACE produced these TCR beta libraries. TCRdb re-analysed the 5' RACE reads in MiXCR, keeping a single row per CDR3 protein. Of hundreds of thousands of distinct CDR3 sequences in the sample, about 10% are singletons; the top ten hold 0.51%. Notes on this clonotype: The antigen remains undetermined.

V was shortened by 1 base and J by 4 bases, with 10 bases between the two germline ends. Germline lookup yields CDR1 MNHEY and CDR2 SMNVEV (reference sequence). This CDR3 is 14 amino acids long. The chain carries TRBV27 and TRBJ1-1; no clear D. The receptor's source is a male donor with ankylosing spondylitis. The source material was blood, either unsorted or a sorted T cell fraction (not recorded which). This CDR3 is CASSLWVSGTEAFF. DNA for the CDR3: TGTGCCAGCAGTTTATGGGTGTCGGGCACTGAAGCTTTCTTT.